The T cell receptor beta chain described here comes from a study of regulatory T cells in long-lasting Graves disease. Germline loops: CDR1 PRHDT, CDR2 FYEKMQ (reference sequence). The CDR3 sequence is 12 residues long. This clonotype came up many times. A read error may produce the germline difference seen at one junction end. Time point described: newly diagnosed GD, antithyroid drugs for less than 3 months. RNA from PBMCs was the source of the TCR library. American Thyroid Association guidelines defined Graves' disease diagnosis. According to the study, TCR beta libraries were built with iRepertoire HTBI primers and CDR3-region Arm-PCR. Using its own MiXCR run on the multiplex PCR reads, TCRdb lists one record per CDR3 protein. This table holds roughly 420,000 distinct CDR3 sequences, about 14% found once.

The chain links TRBV13 to TRBJ1-3; D unresolved. The sample was peripheral blood mononuclear cells (PBMCs), taken at new diagnosis, from a patient treated with antithyroid drugs. The sequence was collected from a female donor with Graves disease. The CDR3 reads CASSLEGNTIYF. CDR3 DNA: TGCGCCAGCAGCTTGGAGGGAAACACCATATATTTT.